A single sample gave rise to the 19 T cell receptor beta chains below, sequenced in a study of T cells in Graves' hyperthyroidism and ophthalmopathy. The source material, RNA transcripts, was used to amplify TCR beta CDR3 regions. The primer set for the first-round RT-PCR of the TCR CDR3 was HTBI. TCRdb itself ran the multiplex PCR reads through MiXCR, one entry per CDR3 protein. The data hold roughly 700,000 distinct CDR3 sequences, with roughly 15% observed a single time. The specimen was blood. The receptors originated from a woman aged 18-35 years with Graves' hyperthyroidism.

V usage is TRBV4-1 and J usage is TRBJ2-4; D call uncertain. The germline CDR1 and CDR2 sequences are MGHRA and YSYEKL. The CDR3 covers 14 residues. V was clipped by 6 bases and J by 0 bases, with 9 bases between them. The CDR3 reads CASRDILAKNIQYF. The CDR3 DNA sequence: TGCGCCAGCAGGGATATCCTAGCCAAAAACATTCAGTACTTC.

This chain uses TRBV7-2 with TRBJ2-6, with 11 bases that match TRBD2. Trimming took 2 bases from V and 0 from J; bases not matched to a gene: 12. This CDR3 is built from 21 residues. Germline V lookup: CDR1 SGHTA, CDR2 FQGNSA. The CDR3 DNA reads TGTGCCAGCAGCTTATTAGCGGGAGGGTATCATACCAGCTCTGGGGCCAACGTCCTGACTTTC. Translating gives CASSLLAGGYHTSSGANVLTF.

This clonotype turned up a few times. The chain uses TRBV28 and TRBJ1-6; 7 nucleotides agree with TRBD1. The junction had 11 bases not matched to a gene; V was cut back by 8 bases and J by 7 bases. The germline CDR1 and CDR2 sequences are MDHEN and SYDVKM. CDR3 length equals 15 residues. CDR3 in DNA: TGTGCCAGCGGTCCCCAGACAGGGCAAAATTCACCCCTCCACTTT. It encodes CASGPQTGQNSPLHF.

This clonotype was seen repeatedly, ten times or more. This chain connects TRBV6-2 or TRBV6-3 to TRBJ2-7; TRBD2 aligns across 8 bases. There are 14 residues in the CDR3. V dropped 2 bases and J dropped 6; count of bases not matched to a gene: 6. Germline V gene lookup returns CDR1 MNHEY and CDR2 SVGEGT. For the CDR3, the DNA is TGTGCCAGCAGTTACGGGACTAGGGGCGGCGAGCAGTACTTC. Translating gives CASSYGTRGGEQYF.

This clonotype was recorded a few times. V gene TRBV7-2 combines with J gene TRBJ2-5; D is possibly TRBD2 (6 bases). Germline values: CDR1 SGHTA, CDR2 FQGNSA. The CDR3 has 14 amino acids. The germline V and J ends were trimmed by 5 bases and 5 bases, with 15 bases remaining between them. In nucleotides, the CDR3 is TGTGCCAGCAGCCTGGGACTCTTGGGGGAGACCCAGTACTTC. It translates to CASSLGLLGETQYF.

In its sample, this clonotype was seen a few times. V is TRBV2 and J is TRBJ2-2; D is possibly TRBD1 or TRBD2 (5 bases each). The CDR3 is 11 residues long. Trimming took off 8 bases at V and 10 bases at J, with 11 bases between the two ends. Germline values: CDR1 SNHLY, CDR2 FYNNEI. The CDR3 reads CASWGRTELFF. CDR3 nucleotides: TGTGCCAGCTGGGGACGGACGGAGCTGTTTTTT.

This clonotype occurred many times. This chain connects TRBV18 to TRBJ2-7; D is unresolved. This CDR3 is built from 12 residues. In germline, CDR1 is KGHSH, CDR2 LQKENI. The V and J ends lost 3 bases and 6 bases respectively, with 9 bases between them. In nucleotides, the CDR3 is TGTGCCAGCTCACCGGGGAAGCTCGAGCAGTACTTC. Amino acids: CASSPGKLEQYF.

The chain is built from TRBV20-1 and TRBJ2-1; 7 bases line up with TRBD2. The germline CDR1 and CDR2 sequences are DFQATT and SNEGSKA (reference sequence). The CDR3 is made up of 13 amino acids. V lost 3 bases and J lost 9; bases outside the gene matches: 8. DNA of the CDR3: TGCAGTGCTAGTGCTAGCGGACCATCTGAGCAGTTCTTC. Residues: CSASASGPSEQFF.

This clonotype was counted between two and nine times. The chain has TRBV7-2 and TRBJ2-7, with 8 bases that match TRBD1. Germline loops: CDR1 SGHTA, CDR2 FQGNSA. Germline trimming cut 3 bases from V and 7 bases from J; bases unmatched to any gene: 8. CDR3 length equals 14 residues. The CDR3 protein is CASSFYAGQDEQYF. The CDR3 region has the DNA TGTGCCAGCAGCTTCTATGCGGGACAGGATGAGCAGTACTTC.

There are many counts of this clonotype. CDR3 sequence reads: CASSFLSGGGDTQYF. CDR3 sequence (DNA): TGTGCCAGCAGTTTTTTATCGGGAGGGGGAGATACGCAGTATTTT. The chain has TRBV28 and TRBJ2-3; 8 bases agree with TRBD2. The junction had 7 bases not matched to a gene; V was cut back by 3 bases and J by 5 bases. CDR1 MDHEN and CDR2 SYDVKM come from the germline V gene. The length of the CDR3 is 15 residues.

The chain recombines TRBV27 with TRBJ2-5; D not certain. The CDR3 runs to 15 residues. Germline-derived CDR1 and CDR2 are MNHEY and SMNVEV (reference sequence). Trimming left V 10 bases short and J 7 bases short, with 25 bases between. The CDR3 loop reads CATADSGLPVGTQYF. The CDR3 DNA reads TGTGCCACCGCAGACTCGGGCCTACCGGTCGGGACCCAGTACTTC.

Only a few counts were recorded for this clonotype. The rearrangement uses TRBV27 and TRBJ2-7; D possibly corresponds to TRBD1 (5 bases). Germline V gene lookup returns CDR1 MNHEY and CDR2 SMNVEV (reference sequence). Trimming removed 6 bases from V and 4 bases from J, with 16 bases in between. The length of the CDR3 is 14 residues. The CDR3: CASRLRNRYYEQYF. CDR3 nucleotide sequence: TGTGCCAGCAGACTGAGGAACAGGTATTACGAGCAGTACTTC.

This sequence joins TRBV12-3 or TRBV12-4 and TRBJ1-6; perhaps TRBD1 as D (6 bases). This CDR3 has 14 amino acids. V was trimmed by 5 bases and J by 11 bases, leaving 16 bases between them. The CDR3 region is CASSHPLRQAPLHF. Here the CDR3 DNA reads TGTGCCAGCAGTCACCCCCTGAGACAGGCACCCCTCCACTTT.

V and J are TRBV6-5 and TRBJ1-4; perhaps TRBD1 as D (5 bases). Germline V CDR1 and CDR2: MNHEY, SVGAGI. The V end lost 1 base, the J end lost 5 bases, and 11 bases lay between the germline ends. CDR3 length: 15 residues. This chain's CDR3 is CASSYYGTTNEKLFF. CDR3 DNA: TGTGCCAGCAGTTACTATGGGACGACGAATGAAAAACTGTTTTTT.

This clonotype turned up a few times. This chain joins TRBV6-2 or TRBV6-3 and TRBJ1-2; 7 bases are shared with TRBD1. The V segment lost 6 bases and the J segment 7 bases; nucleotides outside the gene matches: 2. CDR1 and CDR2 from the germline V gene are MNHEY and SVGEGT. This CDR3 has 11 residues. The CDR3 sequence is CASRQGSGYTF. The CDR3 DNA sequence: TGTGCCAGCAGACAGGGGAGTGGCTACACCTTC.

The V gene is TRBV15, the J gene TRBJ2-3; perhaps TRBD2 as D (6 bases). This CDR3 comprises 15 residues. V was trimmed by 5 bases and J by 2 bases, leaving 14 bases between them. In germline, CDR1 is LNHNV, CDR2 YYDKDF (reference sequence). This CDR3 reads CATSGGTQDTDTQYF. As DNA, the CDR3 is TGTGCCACCAGCGGGGGGACCCAGGACACAGATACGCAGTATTTT.

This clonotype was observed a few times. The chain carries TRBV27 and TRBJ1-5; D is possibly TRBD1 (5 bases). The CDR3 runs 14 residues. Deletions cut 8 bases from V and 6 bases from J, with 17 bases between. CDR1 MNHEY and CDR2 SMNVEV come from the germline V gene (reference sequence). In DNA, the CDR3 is TGTGCCAGCCAGGCAGGGACTCACGGTCAGCCCCAGCATTTT. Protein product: CASQAGTHGQPQHF.

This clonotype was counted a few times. The CDR3 here is CASSGGRDQPQHF. The CDR3 coding sequence is TGCGCCAGCAGCGGTGGAAGGGATCAGCCCCAGCATTTT. The rearrangement joins TRBV10-2 to TRBJ1-5; no firm D call. This CDR3 is built from 13 residues. V lost 6 bases to trimming and J lost 5 bases, with 11 bases between them. Germline-derived CDR1 and CDR2 are WSHSY and SAAADI.

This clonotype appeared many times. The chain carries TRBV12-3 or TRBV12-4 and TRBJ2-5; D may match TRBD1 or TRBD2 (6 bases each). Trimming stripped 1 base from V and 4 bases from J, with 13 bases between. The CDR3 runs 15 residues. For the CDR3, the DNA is TGTGCCAGCAGTTTAGATGGGGGGCGGGGAGAGACCCAGTACTTC. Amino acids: CASSLDGGRGETQYF.